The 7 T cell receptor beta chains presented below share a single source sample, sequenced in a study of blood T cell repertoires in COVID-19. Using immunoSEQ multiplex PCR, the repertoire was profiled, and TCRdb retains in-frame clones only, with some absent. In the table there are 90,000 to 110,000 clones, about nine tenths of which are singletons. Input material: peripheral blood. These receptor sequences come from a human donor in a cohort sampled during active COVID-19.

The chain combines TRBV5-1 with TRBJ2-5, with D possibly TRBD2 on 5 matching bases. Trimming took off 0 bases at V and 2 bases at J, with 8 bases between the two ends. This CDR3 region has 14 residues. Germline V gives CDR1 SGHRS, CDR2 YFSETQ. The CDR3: CASSLVRGQETQYF. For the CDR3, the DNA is TGCGCCAGCAGCTTGGTTCGAGGGCAAGAGACCCAGTACTTC. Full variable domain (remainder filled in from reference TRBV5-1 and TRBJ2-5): KAGVTQTPRYLIKTRGQQVTLSCSPISGHRSVSWYQQTPGQGLQFLFEYFSETQRNKGNFPGRFSGRQFSNSRSEMNVSTLELGDSALYLCASSLVRGQETQYFGPGTRLLVL.

In nucleotides, the CDR3 is TGTGCCACCAGCAGAGGCGCCGGGACAGGGTACGTCGGCAATCAGCCCCAGCATTTT. Its translation: CATSRGAGTGYVGNQPQHF. This sequence joins TRBV15 and TRBJ1-5; 9 positions agree with TRBD1. Germline CDR1 and CDR2: LNHNV and YYDKDF (reference sequence). The V gene end was trimmed by 1 base and the J gene end by 2 bases; junction bases not matched to a gene: 12. CDR3 size: 19 residues.

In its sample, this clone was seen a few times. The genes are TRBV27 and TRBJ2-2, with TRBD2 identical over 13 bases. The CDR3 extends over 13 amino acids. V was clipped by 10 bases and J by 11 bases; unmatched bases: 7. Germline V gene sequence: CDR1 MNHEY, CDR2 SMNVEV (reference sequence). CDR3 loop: CATQGLAGRELFF. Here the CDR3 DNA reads TGTGCCACCCAGGGACTAGCGGGAAGAGAGCTGTTTTTT.

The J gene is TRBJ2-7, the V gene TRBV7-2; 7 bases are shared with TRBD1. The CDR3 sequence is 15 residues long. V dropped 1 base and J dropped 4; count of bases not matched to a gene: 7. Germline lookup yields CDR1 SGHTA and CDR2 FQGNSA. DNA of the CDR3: TGTGCCAGCAGCTTAGGGCCGGGACAGAGTTACGAGCAGTACTTC. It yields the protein CASSLGPGQSYEQYF.

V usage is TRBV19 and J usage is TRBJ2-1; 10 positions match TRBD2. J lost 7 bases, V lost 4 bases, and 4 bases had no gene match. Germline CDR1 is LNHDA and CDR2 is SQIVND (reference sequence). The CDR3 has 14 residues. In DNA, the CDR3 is TGTGCCAGTAGTAGAGCGGGAGGGCCAAATGAGCAGTTCTTC. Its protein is CASSRAGGPNEQFF.

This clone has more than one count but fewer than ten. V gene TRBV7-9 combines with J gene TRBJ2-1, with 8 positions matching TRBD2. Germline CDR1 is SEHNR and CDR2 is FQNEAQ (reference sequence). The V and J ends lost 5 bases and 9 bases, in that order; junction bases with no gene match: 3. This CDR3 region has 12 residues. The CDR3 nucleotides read TGTGCCAGCAGCCTAACTAGCGGTGAGCAGTTCTTC. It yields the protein CASSLTSGEQFF.

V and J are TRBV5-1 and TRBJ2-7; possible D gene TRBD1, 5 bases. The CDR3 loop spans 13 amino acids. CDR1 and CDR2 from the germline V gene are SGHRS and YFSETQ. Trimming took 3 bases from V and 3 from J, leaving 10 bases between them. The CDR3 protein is CASSYDSFYEQYF. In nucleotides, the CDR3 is TGCGCCAGCAGCTATGACAGCTTCTACGAGCAGTACTTC.